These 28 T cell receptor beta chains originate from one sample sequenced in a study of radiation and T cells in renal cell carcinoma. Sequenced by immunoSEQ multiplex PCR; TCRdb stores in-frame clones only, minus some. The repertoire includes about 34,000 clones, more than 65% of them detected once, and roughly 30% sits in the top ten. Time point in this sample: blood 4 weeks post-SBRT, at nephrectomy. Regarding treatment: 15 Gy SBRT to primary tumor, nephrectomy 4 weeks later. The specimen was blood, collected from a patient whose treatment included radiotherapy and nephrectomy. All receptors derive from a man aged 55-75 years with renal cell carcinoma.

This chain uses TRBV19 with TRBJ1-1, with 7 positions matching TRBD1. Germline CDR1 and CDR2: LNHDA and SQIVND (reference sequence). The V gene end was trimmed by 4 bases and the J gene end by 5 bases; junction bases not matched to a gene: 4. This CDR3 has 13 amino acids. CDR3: CASSTLTGTEAFF. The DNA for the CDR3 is TGTGCCAGTAGTACCCTGACAGGGACTGAAGCTTTCTTT.

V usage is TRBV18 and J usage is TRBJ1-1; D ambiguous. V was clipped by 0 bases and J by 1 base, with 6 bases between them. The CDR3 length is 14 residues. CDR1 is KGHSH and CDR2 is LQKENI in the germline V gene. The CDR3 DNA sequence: TGTGCCAGCTCACCACCGACACGGAACACTGAAGCTTTCTTT. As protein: CASSPPTRNTEAFF.

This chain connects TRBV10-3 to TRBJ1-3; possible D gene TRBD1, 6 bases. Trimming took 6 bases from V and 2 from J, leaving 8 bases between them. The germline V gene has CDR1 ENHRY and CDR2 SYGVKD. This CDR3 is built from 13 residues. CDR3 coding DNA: TGTGCCATCAGGGACAGAGCTGGAAACACCATATATTTT. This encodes CAIRDRAGNTIYF.

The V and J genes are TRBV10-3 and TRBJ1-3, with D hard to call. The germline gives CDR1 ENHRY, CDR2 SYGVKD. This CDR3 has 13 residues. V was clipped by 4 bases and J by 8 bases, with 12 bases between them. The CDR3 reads CAISGRRQDTIYF. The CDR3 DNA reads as TGTGCCATCAGTGGGCGGAGGCAGGACACCATATATTTT.

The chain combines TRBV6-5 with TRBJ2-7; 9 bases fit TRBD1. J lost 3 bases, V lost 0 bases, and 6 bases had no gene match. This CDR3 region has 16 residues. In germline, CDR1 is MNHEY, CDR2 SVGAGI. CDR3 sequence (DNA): TGTGCCAGCAGTTACTCACCCGGGACAGGGATCTACGAGCAGTACTTC. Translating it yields CASSYSPGTGIYEQYF.

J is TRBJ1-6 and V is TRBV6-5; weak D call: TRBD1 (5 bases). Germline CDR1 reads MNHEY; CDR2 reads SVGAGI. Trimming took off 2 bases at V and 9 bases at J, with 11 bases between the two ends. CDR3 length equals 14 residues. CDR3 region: CASSYQGTGSPLHF. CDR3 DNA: TGTGCCAGCAGTTACCAGGGAACAGGTTCACCCCTCCACTTT.

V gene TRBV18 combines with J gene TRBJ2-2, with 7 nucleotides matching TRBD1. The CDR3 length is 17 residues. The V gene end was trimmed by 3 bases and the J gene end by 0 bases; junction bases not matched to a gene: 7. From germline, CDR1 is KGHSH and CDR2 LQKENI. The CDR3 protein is CASSPYQGESNTGELFF. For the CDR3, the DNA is TGTGCCAGCTCACCTTATCAGGGGGAATCGAACACCGGGGAGCTGTTTTTT.

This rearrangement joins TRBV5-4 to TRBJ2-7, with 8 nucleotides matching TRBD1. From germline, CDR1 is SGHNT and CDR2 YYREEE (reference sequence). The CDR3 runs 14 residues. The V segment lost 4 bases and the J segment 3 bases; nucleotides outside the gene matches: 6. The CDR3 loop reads CASSMDRVGYEQYF. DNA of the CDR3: TGTGCCAGCAGCATGGACAGGGTAGGCTACGAGCAGTACTTC.

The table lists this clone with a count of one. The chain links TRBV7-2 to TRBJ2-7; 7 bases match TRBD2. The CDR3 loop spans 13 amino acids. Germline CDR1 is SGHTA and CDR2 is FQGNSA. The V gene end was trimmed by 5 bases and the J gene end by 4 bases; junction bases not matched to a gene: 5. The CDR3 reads CASSPAGLYEQYF. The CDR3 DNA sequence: TGTGCCAGCAGCCCAGCGGGGCTGTACGAGCAGTACTTC.

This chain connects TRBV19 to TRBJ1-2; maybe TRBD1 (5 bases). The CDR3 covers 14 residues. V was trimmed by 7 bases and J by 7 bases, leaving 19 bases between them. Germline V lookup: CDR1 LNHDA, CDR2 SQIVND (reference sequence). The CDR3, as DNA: TGTGCCAGTACCCTGGGGGGGGACTCCACTGGCTACACCTTC. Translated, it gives CASTLGGDSTGYTF.

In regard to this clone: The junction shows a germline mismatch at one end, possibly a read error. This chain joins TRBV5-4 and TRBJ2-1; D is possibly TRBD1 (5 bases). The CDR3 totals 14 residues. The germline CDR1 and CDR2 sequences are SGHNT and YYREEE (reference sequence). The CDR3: CASSLGLAYNEQFF. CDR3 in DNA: TGTGCCAGCAGTTTGGGGCTAGCCTACAATGAGCAGTTCTTC.

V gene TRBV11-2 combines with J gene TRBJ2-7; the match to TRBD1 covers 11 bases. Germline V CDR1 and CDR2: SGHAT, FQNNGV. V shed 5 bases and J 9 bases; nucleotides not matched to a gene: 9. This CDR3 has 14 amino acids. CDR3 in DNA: TGTGCCAGCAGCCGACGGGACAGGGGGGTCGGGCAGTACTTC. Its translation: CASSRRDRGVGQYF.

Here the CDR3 reads CASRFLRDGFATNEKLFF. As DNA, the CDR3 is TGCGCCAGCAGATTCCTCCGGGACGGATTTGCAACTAATGAAAAACTGTTTTTT. The genes are TRBV5-1 and TRBJ1-4; D is perhaps TRBD1 (5 bases). From germline, CDR1 is SGHRS and CDR2 YFSETQ. Trimming stripped 5 bases from V and 0 bases from J, with 20 bases between. The CDR3 is made up of 18 amino acids.

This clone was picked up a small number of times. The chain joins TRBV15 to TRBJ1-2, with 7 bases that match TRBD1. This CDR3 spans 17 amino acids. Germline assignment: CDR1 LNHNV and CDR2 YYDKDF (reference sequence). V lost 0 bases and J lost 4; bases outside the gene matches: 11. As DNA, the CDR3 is TGTGCCACCAGCAGAGACAGGAGTGAAGGGGGCGGCTATGGCTACACCTTC. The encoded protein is CATSRDRSEGGGYGYTF.

The chain's CDR3 is CASSITSGGTYNEQFF. The DNA of the CDR3 is TGTGCCAGCAGCATTACTAGCGGGGGCACCTACAATGAGCAGTTCTTC. This sequence joins TRBV11-2 and TRBJ2-1; TRBD2 agrees at 11 bases. This CDR3 has 16 amino acids. Trimming removed 5 bases from V and 2 bases from J; junction bases left unmatched: 5. CDR1 SGHAT and CDR2 FQNNGV come from the germline V gene.

The CDR3 spells CAWSRPLAGGPSEQYF. In DNA, the CDR3 is TGTGCCTGGAGCCGTCCCCTAGCGGGAGGGCCTAGCGAGCAGTACTTC. The genes are TRBV30 and TRBJ2-5; TRBD2 matches at 12 bases. The end of the DNA is better explained by TRBJ2-7, so the J call may be wrong. This CDR3 region has 16 residues. CDR1 is GTSNPN, CDR2 SVGIG, per germline (reference sequence).

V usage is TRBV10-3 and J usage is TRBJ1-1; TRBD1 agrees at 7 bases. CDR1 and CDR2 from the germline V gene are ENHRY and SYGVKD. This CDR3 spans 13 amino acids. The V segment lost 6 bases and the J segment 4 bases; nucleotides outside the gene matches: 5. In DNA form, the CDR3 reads TGTGCCATCAGGGGACAGCAGCGCACTGAAGCTTTCTTT. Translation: CAIRGQQRTEAFF.

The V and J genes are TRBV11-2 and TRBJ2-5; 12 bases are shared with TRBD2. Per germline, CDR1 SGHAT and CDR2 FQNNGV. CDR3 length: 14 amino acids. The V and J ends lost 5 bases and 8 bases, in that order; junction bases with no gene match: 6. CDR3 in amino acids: CASSQPTSGSTQYF. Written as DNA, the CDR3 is TGTGCCAGCAGCCAACCGACTAGCGGGAGTACCCAGTACTTC.

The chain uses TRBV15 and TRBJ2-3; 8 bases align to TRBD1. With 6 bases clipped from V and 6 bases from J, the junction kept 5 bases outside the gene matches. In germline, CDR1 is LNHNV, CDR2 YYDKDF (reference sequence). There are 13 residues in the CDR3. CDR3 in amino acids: CATRDRERDTQYF. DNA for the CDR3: TGTGCCACCAGGGACAGGGAAAGGGATACGCAGTATTTT. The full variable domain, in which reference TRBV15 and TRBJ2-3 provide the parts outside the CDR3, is DAMVIQNPRYQVTQFGKPVTLSCSQTLNHNVMYWYQQKSSQAPKLLFHYYDKDFNNEADTPDNFQSRRPNTSFCFLDIRSPGLGDTAMYLCATRDRERDTQYFGPGTRLTVL.

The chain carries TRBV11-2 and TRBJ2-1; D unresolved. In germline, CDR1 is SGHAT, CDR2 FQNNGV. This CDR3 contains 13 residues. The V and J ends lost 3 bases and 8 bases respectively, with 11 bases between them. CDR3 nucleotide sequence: TGTGCCAGCAGCTTGGTCGTGAGCGATGAGCAGTTCTTC. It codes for CASSLVVSDEQFF.

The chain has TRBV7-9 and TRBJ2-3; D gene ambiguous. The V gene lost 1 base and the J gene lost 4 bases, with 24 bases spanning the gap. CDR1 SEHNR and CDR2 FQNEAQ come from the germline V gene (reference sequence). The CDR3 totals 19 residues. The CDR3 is CASSLGWSSSVSRPDTQYF. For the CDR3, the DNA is TGTGCCAGCAGCTTAGGTTGGAGTTCATCGGTGAGTCGCCCAGATACGCAGTATTTT. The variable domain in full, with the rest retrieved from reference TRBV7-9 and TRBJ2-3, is DTGVSQNPRHKITKRGQNVTFRCDPISEHNRLYWYRQTLGQGPEFLTYFQNEAQLEKSRLLSDRFSAERPKGSFSTLEIQRTEQGDSAMYLCASSLGWSSSVSRPDTQYFGPGTRLTVL.

The CDR3 bases are TGTGCCAGCAGTGAATCGGGGACCATCAAGGAGACCCAGTACTTC. This gives the protein CASSESGTIKETQYF. This chain uses TRBV25-1 with TRBJ2-5; D may correspond to TRBD1 or TRBD2 (5 bases each). Germline values: CDR1 MGHDK, CDR2 SYGVNS. With 1 base removed from V and 5 bases from J, the gap between germline ends came to 14 bases. There are 15 residues in the CDR3.

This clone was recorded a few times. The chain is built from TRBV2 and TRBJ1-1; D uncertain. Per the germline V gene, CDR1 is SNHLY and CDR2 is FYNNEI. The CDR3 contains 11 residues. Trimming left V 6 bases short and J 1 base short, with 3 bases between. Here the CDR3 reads CASRPNTEAFF. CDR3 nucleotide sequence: TGTGCCAGCAGACCGAACACTGAAGCTTTCTTT.

As DNA, the CDR3 is TGTGCCAGCAGCGCACCCGAACACCCGGGACGGAGGAACACTGAAGCTTTCTTT. Protein product: CASSAPEHPGRRNTEAFF. The chain employs TRBV9 and TRBJ1-1; TRBD1 might be the D (5 bases). The CDR3 extends over 18 amino acids. Deletions cut 3 bases from V and 1 base from J, with 22 bases between. The germline CDR1 and CDR2 sequences are SGDLS and YYNGEE.

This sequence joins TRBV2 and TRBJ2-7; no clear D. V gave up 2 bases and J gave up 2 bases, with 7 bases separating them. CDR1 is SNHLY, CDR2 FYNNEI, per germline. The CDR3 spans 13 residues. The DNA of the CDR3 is TGTGCCAGCAGTGAAAGATTCGCCTACGAGCAGTACTTC. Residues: CASSERFAYEQYF.

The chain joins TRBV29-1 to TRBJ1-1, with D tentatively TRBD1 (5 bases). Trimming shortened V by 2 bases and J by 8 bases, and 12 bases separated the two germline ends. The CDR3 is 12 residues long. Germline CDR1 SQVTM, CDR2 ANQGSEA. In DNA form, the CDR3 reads TGCAGCGTTGAACGGGACGGGCGGGAAGCTTTCTTT. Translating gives CSVERDGREAFF.

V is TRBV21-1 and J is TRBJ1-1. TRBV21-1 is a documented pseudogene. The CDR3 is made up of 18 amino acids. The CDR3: CASSKFGGAIGVDTEAFF. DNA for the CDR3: TGTGCCAGCAGCAAATTCGGGGGGGCAATCGGTGTAGACACTGAAGCTTTCTTT.

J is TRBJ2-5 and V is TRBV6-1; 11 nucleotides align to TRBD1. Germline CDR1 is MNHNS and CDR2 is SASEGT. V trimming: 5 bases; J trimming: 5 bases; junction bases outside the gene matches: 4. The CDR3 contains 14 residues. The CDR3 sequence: CASSLDRGQETQYF. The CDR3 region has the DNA TGTGCCAGCAGTTTGGACAGGGGGCAGGAGACCCAGTACTTC.